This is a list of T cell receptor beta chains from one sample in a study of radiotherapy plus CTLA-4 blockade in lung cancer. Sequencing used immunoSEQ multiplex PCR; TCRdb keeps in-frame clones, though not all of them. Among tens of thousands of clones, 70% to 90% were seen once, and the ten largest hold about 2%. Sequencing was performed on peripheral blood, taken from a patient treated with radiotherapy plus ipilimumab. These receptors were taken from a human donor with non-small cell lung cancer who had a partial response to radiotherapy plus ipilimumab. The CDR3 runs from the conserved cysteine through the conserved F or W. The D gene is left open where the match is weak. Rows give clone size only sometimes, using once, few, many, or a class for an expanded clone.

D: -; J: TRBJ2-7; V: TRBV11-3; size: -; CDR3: CASSFAESYEQYF; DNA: TGTGCCAGCAGCTTTGCCGAGTCCTACGAGCAGTACTTC
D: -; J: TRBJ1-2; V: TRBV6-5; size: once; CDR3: CASTEISRVDYGYTF; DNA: TGTGCCAGCACCGAAATAAGCAGGGTCGACTATGGCTACACCTTC
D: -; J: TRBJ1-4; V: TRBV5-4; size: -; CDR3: CASSLRQVNEKLFF; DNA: TGTGCCAGCAGCTTGAGGCAGGTCAATGAAAAACTGTTTTTT
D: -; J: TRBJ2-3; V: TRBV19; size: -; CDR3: CASSMLGPTDTQYF; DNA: TGTGCCAGTAGTATGTTGGGGCCGACAGATACGCAGTATTTT
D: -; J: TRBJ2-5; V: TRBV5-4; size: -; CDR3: CASSLGTTGSQETQYF; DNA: TGTGCCAGCAGCTTGGGAACTACAGGGAGCCAAGAGACCCAGTACTTC
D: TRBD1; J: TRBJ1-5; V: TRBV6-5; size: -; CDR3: CASSYGQGGMPQHF; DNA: TGTGCCAGCAGCTATGGACAGGGTGGGATGCCCCAGCATTTT
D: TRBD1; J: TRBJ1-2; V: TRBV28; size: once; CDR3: CASRGQGTPYSYGYTF; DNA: TGTGCCAGCAGGGGACAGGGGACGCCATATAGCTATGGCTACACCTTC
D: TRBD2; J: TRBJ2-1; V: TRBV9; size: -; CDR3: CASSVGQGRASGLMVSYNEQFF; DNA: TGTGCCAGCAGCGTAGGGCAAGGCAGGGCTAGCGGACTAATGGTATCCTACAATGAGCAGTTCTTC
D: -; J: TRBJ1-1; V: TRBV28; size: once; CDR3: CASSDPPLAAEAFF; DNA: TGTGCCAGCAGTGACCCCCCCCTGGCGGCTGAAGCTTTCTTT
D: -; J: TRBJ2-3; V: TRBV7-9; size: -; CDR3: CASSLVSGAGTDTQYF; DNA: TGTGCCAGCAGCTTAGTATCAGGGGCAGGCACAGATACGCAGTATTTT
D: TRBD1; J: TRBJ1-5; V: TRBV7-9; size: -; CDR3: CASSPGGDRAQHF; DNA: TGTGCCAGCAGCCCTGGGGGGGACAGGGCCCAGCATTTT
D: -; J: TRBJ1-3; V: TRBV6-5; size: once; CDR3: CASSYSSEPSGNTIYF; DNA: TGTGCCAGCAGTTACTCATCTGAGCCCTCTGGAAACACCATATATTTT
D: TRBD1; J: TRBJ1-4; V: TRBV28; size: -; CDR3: CASSLRGTGRREKLFF; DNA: TGTGCCAGCAGTTTACGAGGGACAGGGAGAAGGGAAAAACTGTTTTTT
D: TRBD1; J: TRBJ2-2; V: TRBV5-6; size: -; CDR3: CASSLGPFRDRNTGELFF; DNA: TGTGCCAGCAGCTTGGGTCCATTTAGGGACAGAAACACCGGGGAGCTGTTTTTT
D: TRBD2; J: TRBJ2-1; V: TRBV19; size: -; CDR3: CASSIDLRERYNEQFF; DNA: TGTGCCAGTAGTATAGATCTGCGGGAGCGGTACAATGAGCAGTTCTTC
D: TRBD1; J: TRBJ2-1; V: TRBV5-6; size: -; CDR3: CASSLQGVNQFF; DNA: TGTGCCAGCAGCTTGCAGGGGGTAAATCAGTTCTTC
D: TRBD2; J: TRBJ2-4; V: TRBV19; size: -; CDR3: CASTPEGERERHF; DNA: TGTGCCAGTACCCCAGAAGGGGAGCGGGAGAGGCACTTC
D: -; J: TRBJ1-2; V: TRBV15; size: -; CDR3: CATSRDGPRDGYTF; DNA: TGTGCCACCAGCAGAGATGGACCCAGGGATGGCTACACCTTC
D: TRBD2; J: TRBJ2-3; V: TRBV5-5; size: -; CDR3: CASSLTSGSFADTQYF; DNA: TGTGCCAGCAGTCTGACTAGCGGGAGCTTCGCAGATACGCAGTATTTT
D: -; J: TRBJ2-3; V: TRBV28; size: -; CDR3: CASSPPRGGGPLDTQYF; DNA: TGTGCCAGCAGTCCACCAAGGGGGGGAGGGCCTTTAGATACGCAGTATTTT
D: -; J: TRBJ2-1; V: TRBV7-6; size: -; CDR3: CASSLGEEQQFF; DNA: TGTGCCAGCAGCTTAGGTGAGGAACAGCAGTTCTTC
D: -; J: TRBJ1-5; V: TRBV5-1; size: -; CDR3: CASSLDGLGSNQPQHF; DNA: TGCGCCAGCAGCTTGGACGGACTCGGGAGCAATCAGCCCCAGCATTTT
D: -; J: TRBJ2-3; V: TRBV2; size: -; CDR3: CARKQGYTQYF; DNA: TGTGCCAGGAAACAGGGTTATACGCAGTATTTT
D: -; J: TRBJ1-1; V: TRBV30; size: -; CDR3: CAWNLGGTEAFF; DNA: TGTGCCTGGAACCTCGGGGGTACTGAAGCTTTCTTT
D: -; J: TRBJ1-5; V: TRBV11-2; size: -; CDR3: CASSRLSDQPQHF; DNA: TGTGCCAGCAGCCGGCTAAGCGATCAGCCCCAGCATTTT
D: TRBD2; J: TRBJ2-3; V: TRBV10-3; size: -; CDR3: CAIMLGEGSDTQYF; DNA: TGTGCCATCATGCTCGGGGAGGGTTCGGATACGCAGTATTTT